This TCR beta chain came from a study of T cell responses to AZD1222 COVID-19 vaccine. Findings and limits, study-wide: The span of vaccine-associated CD4 TCRs extended across spike, with dominance at 160-218 and 743-854. As reported, nearly half of all spike-specific TCRs target variant regions that are unmutated. The donor group comprised mostly white British people and more females; the analysis possibly underestimated clonal diversity. When two AZD1222 doses had been given, Spike-specific TCR breadth and depth rose.

The assay was immunoSEQ multiplex PCR, and TCRdb's table has in-frame clones only and misses some. This table holds fewer than 120,000 clones, around 80% found once. Concerning this clone: Its antigen is unknown.

Trimming removed 3 bases at V and 4 bases at J, with 15 bases between. Germline loops: CDR1 GTSNPN, CDR2 SVGIG (reference sequence). CDR3 length: 15 amino acids. V gene TRBV30 combines with J gene TRBJ1-4, with D unclear. The source material was peripheral blood, sampled on day 0 of AZD1222 vaccination. This sequence was found in an adult in good health. The CDR3 DNA follows: TGTGCCTGGAGCCACTTCGGAGGCGGTAATGAAAAACTGTTTTTT. It specifies CAWSHFGGGNEKLFF.